The entry that follows covers one T cell receptor beta chain sequence. These data are taken from a study of control samples from healthy donors and cancer patients. Profiling relied on immunoSEQ multiplex PCR, and the TCRdb table lists in-frame clones only, not all of them. The top ten clones hold 5.5% to 7.5% of a sample with 350,000 to 450,000 clones, approximately 92% of them seen once. V trimming: 6 bases; J trimming: 7 bases; junction bases outside the gene matches: 10. Germline V lookup: CDR1 MNHEY, CDR2 SVGAGI. This CDR3 contains 15 residues. Sequenced input: PBMCs. The rearrangement links TRBV6-5 to TRBJ2-1; 9 nucleotides align to TRBD2. The receptor's source is a man in his forties with head and neck cancer. The DNA for the CDR3 is TGTGCCAGCAGGCCACCGGGACTAGCAGGAAATGAGCAGTTCTTC. The encoded protein is CASRPPGLAGNEQFF.